The 10 T cell receptor beta chains below were found in one sample sequenced in a study of blood T cell repertoires in COVID-19. Only in-frame clones appear in the TCRdb table, and some are missing; sequencing was by immunoSEQ multiplex PCR. The sample gives 250,000 or so clones, 75% to 90% of which show up once; over 1.2% is in the top ten. Source material: peripheral blood. The receptors come from a woman between 35 and 50 years old who had recovered from COVID-19.

This chain joins TRBV12-3 or TRBV12-4 and TRBJ2-7; D remains unclear. Trimming stripped 5 bases from V and 3 bases from J, with 2 bases between. CDR3 size: 10 residues. For the CDR3, the DNA is TGTGCCAGCAGTCTCTACGAGCAGTACTTC. Residues: CASSLYEQYF.

This clone was picked up a small number of times. The chain employs TRBV2 and TRBJ2-7, with D perhaps matching TRBD1 (6 bases). Germline V gives CDR1 SNHLY, CDR2 FYNNEI. V lost 8 bases to trimming and J lost 1 base, with 9 bases between them. This CDR3 is built from 12 residues. The CDR3 sequence is CASGGQSYEQYF. As DNA, the CDR3 is TGTGCCAGCGGCGGACAGTCCTACGAGCAGTACTTC.

V is TRBV7-2 and J is TRBJ2-5; 7 bases align to TRBD2. The J segment lost 2 bases and the V segment lost 4 bases, leaving 10 bases of the junction unmatched. There are 16 residues in the CDR3. Germline V CDR1 and CDR2: SGHTA, FQGNSA. CDR3 DNA sequence: TGTGCCAGCAGCTCCCTTATTGGGGGGGGGCAAGAGACCCAGTACTTC. Translation: CASSSLIGGGQETQYF.

The genes are TRBV6-5 and TRBJ2-3; tentative D call: TRBD1 (6 bases). V gave up 7 bases and J gave up 6 bases, with 17 bases separating them. The germline CDR1 and CDR2 sequences are MNHEY and SVGAGI. CDR3 size: 14 residues. The CDR3 spells CASTLQGHSDTQYF. In nucleotides, the CDR3 is TGTGCCAGCACTCTACAGGGCCACAGCGATACGCAGTATTTT.

This clone was detected only a few times. The rearrangement uses TRBV10-3 and TRBJ1-4, with TRBD1 matching 7 bases. The trim removed 2 bases at V and 4 bases at J, leaving 4 bases unmatched. The CDR3 extends over 15 amino acids. Germline-derived CDR1 and CDR2 are ENHRY and SYGVKD. CDR3 nucleotide sequence: TGTGCCATCAGTGAGAGGGACAGACTTAATGAAAAACTGTTTTTT. Translated: CAISERDRLNEKLFF.

This sequence joins TRBV19 and TRBJ1-1, with unresolved D. The CDR3 runs 13 residues. The ends were cut back, 5 bases at V and 0 bases at J, with 7 bases in the middle. Germline V CDR1 and CDR2: LNHDA, SQIVND (reference sequence). CDR3 sequence reads: CASSPSLNTEAFF. The CDR3 DNA is TGTGCCAGTAGTCCCTCGTTGAACACTGAAGCTTTCTTT.

The rearrangement uses TRBV6-5 and TRBJ2-7; D gene uncertain. Germline V lookup: CDR1 MNHEY, CDR2 SVGAGI. V shed 6 bases and J shed 1 base, with 10 bases lying between them. This CDR3 has 13 amino acids. In nucleotides, the CDR3 is TGTGCCAGCAGCACCGGGTTATCCTACGAGCAGTACTTC. Translated: CASSTGLSYEQYF.

The chain is built from TRBV11-3 and TRBJ1-6, with a weak D call TRBD1 (6 bases). The CDR3 length is 13 residues. Germline CDR1 is SGHNT and CDR2 is YENEEA. Trimming pared 5 bases from V and 9 bases from J, leaving 11 bases between. CDR3 DNA sequence: TGTGCCAGCAGCGCCAAACAGGGTTCACCCCTCCACTTT. Its translation: CASSAKQGSPLHF.

The J gene is TRBJ1-2, the V gene TRBV11-2; D unresolved. The germline CDR1 and CDR2 sequences are SGHAT and FQNNGV. The CDR3 contains 14 residues. The V end was cut by 4 bases, the J end by 8 bases, with 17 bases between. CDR3 in DNA: TGTGCCAGCAGCTCCTTCATGACCTCCGGGGGCTACACCTTC. It specifies CASSSFMTSGGYTF.

The V gene is TRBV3-1 (or the pseudogene TRBV3-2), the J gene TRBJ2-7; 9 bases agree with TRBD1. The CDR3 length is 15 residues. Germline lookup yields CDR1 LGHDT and CDR2 YNNKEL (reference sequence). The ends lost 4 bases at V and 1 base at J; junction bases unmatched: 5. CDR3 DNA sequence: TGTGCCAGCAGCCTCAGGGGGACAGGGTCCTACGAGCAGTACTTC. Translation: CASSLRGTGSYEQYF.